What follows describes a single T cell receptor (beta chain). Only in-frame clones appear in the TCRdb table, and some are missing; sequencing was by immunoSEQ multiplex PCR. The sample includes 9,500 to 13,000 clones, approximately 90% seen only once; the top ten take 1.8%. The sample comes from a study of chemoradiotherapy in HPV16-positive cancers. This CDR3 spans 15 amino acids. CDR1 and CDR2 from the germline V gene are SGHTA and FQGTGA. V was cut by 3 bases and J by 0 bases, with 11 bases left in between. This receptor was obtained from a human donor with HPV-associated anogenital cancer. Sequenced here: blood, sampled from a patient who underwent chemoradiotherapy. The V and J genes are TRBV7-3 and TRBJ2-5; a weak D match, TRBD2 (6 bases). The CDR3, as DNA: TGTGCCAGCAGCTTGGGTGGGGGGTACCAAGAGACCCAGTACTTC. It is translated as CASSLGGGYQETQYF.